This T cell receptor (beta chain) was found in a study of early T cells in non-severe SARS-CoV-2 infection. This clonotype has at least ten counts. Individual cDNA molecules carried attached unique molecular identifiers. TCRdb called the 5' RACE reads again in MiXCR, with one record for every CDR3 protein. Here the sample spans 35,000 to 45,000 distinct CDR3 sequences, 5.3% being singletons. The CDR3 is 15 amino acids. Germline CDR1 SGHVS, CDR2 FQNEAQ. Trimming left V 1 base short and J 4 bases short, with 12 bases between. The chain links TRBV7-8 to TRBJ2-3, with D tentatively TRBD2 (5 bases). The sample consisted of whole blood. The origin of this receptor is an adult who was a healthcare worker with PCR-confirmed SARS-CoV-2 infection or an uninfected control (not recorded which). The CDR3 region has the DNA TGTGCCAGCAGCTTAGGTCTCGGGGTAGCAGATACGCAGTATTTT. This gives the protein CASSLGLGVADTQYF. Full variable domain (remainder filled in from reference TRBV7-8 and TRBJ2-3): GAGVSQSPRYKVAKRGQDVALRCDPISGHVSLFWYQQALGQGPEFLTYFQNEAQLDKSGLPSDRFFAERPEGSVSTLKIQRTQQEDSAVYLCASSLGLGVADTQYFGPGTRLTVL.